This is a list of T cell receptor beta chains from one sample in a study of blood T cell repertoires in COVID-19. Profiling relied on immunoSEQ multiplex PCR, and the TCRdb table lists in-frame clones only, not all of them. The sample contains about 160,000 clones, about 80% of which appear only once. The specimen was peripheral blood. The receptors stem from a woman aged 80 or over with acute or convalescent COVID-19. CDR3s leave out the opening cysteine and the closing phenylalanine or tryptophan. Fields, in order: J gene, V gene, CDR3 protein.

TRBJ2-1 TRBV7-2 ASSLASPSGRPDEQF
TRBJ2-3 TRBV28 ASSLAASTDTQY
TRBJ1-1 TRBV10-2 ASRQGHQENTEAF
TRBJ2-3 TRBV18 ASSPPSGRATDTQY
TRBJ2-1 TRBV21-1 ASSKAASYNEQF
TRBJ2-2 TRBV5-1 ASSLGGVAGELF
TRBJ2-5 TRBV7-9 ASSRDSETQY
TRBJ2-1 TRBV9 ASSAGVGNYNEQF
TRBJ1-2 TRBV4-3 ASSEGSGANYGYT
TRBJ1-2 TRBV7-9 ASTGPGGDGYT
TRBJ2-6 TRBV3-1/TRBV3-2 ASSQRGLKSSGANVLT
TRBJ1-4 TRBV5-1 ASSTGQGAPNEKLF
TRBJ2-1 TRBV9 ASSFSTGRGEQF
TRBJ2-2 TRBV5-5 ASSAYGLLGELF
TRBJ2-1 TRBV24-1 ATSDHSGSSYNEQF
TRBJ1-2 TRBV9 ASSVEQSYGYT
TRBJ1-2 TRBV5-1 ASSPRTDGYT
TRBJ2-7 TRBV6-5 ASIRTSGREQY
TRBJ1-2 TRBV27 ASSSSVMTGGEHYGYT
TRBJ1-4 TRBV18 ASSPAGVGEKLF
TRBJ2-3 TRBV18 ASSSRGQGADTQY
TRBJ2-1 TRBV6-6 ASSYQREFYNEQF